Described below is a single TCR beta chain sequence and its context. TCRdb keeps only in-frame clones here, not all; method: immunoSEQ multiplex PCR. The table has about 300,000 clones, over 85% seen once; the top ten hold approximately 2%. Per the germline V gene, CDR1 is LNHDA and CDR2 is SQIVND (reference sequence). V gave up 8 bases and J gave up 5 bases, with 16 bases separating them. The CDR3 spans 14 residues. The sample comes from a study of blood T cell repertoires in COVID-19. Study as a whole: Collection of acute and convalescent COVID-19 samples took place in the United States, Italy and Spain.

In Seattle, patients joined the study during active infection and were tracked longitudinally. The sequence was obtained from a woman in her twenties or thirties with COVID-19, enrolled during active disease. V and J are TRBV19 and TRBJ1-5, with TRBD1 as a possible D gene (6 bases). Sequencing was performed on peripheral blood. CDR3 nucleotide sequence: TGTGCCAGTCGAGACAGGATTTTTGATCAGCCCCAGCATTTT. Translation: CASRDRIFDQPQHF.